The present T cell receptor (beta chain) was sequenced within a study of T cell responses to AZD1222 COVID-19 vaccine. Here immunoSEQ multiplex PCR was the method, and the copy in TCRdb shows in-frame clones only, minus some. This table has roughly 180,000 clones, 91% appearing once. A note on this clone: Its antigen is as yet unknown.

V gave up 6 bases and J gave up 3 bases, with 23 bases separating them. There are 18 residues in the CDR3. Germline V gene lookup returns CDR1 MNHEY and CDR2 SMNVEV (reference sequence). Broader study findings: Spike-spanning, vaccine-associated CD4 TCRs were dominant at 160-218 and 743-854. Reports say nearly half of spike-specific TCRs go after unmutated variant regions.

The sample was peripheral blood, taken on day 0 of AZD1222 vaccination. This clonotype was sampled from an adult in good health. The V gene is TRBV27, the J gene TRBJ2-2; TRBD1 or TRBD2 may be the D gene (5 bases each). The CDR3 coding sequence is TGTGCCAGCAGAACGAGATGGGCTGGGGTGGGACACACCGGGGAGCTGTTTTTT. Protein sequence: CASRTRWAGVGHTGELFF.